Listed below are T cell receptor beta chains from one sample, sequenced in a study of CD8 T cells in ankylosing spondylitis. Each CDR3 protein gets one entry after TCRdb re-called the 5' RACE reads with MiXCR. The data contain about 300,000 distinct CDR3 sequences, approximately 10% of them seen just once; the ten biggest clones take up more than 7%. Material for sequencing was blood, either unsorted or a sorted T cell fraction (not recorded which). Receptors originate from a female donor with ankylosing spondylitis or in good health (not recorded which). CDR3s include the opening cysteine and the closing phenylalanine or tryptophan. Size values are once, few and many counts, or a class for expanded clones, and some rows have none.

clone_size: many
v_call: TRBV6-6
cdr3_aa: CASSLDNMETQYF

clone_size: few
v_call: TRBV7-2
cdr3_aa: CASSLAPQGRTNYGYTF

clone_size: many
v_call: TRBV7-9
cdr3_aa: CASSPEAGQPQHF

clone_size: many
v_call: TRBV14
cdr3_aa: CASSRMLQNEQFF

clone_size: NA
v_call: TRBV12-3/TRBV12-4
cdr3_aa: CASRLEGHPYEQYF

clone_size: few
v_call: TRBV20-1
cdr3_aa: CSVKQGAGATEAFF

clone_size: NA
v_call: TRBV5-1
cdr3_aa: CASLSGANVLTF

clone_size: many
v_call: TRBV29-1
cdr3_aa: CSVGTSPGQGPNYGYTF

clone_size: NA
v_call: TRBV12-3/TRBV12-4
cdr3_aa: CASSLDAGASGNTIYF

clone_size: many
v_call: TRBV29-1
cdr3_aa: CSVDNLAGGYFGYTF

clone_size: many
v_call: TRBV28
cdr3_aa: CASSSPSRTASETQYF

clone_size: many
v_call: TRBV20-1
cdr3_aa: CSASPGERVYEQYF

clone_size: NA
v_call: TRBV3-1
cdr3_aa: CASRRTGGLMISGNTIYF

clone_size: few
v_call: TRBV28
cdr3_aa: CASSGGGGGTDTQYF

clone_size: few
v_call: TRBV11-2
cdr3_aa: CASSLRRELFF

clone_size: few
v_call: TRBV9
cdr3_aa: CASSPRVSGRARNIQYF

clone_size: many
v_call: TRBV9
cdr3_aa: CASSVDSSTEAFF

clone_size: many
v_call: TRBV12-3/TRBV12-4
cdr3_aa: CASSLLGISNQPQHF

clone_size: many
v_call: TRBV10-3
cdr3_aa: CASSGRLTSGASTDTQYF

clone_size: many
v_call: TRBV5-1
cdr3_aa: CASSEDGMYQETQYF

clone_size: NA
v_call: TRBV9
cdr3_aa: CASSEGGRNTQYF

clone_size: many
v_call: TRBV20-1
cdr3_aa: CSASSPLGNQPQHF

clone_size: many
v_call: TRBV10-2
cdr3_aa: CASIYFNEQFF

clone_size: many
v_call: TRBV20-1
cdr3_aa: CSASPLAVGRTDTQYF

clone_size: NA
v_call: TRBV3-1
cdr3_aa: CASSPLSTAEQSF

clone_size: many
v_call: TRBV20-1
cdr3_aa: CSAEGKSSGSTEAFF

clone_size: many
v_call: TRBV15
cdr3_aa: CATSQGSSNQPQHF

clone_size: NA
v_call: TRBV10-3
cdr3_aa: CAITGGSGQGVGPYGYTF

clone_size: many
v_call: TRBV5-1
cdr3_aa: CASSPLGGQAYEQYF

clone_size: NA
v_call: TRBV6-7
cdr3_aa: CASRCAGFNQTDTGELFF

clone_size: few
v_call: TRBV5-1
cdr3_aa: CASMAQGGYEQYF

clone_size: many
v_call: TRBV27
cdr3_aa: CASSRRTGVGMTEAFF

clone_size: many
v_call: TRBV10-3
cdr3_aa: CAIGLQTYEQYF

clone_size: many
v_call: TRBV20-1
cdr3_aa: CSARDQDRLAGAETQYF

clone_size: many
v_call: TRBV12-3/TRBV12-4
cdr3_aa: CASRTGLETETQYF

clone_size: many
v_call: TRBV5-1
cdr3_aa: CASSTGQGSYEQYF

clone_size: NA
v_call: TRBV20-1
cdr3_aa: CSARRGLAGGENIQYF

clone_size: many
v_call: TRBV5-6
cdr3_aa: CASSSWEAGAFF

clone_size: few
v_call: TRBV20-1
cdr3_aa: CSARASGVYEQYF

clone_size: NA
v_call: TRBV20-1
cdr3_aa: CSAREGVIEQFF

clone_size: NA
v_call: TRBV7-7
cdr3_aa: CASSLDDTPGQGEQFF

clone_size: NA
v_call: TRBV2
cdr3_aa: CASSDKGQTLRNYGYTF

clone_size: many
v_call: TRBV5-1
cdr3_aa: CASVGLEREQFF

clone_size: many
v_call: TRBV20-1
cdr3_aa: CSASGDRETYEQYF

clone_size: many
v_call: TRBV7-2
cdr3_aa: CASSQVTGSSYNSPLHF

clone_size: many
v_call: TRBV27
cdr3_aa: CASSDLLGDEYF

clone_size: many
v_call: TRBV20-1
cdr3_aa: CSRDRGTQETQYF

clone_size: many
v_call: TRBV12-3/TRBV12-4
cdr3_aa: CASSLTRHGYTF

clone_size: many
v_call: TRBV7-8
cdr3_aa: CASSLDGRSYGYTF

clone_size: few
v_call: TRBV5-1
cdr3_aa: CASSLILTDDEQYF

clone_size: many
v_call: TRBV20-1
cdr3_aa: CSASRPEVSNQPQHF

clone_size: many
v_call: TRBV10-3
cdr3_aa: CATGLDSPSYNEQFF

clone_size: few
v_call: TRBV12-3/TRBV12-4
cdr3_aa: CASSLLTGGGLGEQPQHF

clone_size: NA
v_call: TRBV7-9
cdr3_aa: CASSLMGGNYGYTF

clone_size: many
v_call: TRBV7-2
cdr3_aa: CASSPGTSGTDTQYF